This passage covers 32 T cell receptor beta chains from one sample sequenced in a study of long-term antiretroviral therapy in people with HIV. At the survey level, the v3.0 immunoSEQ assay was run. The assay was immunoSEQ multiplex PCR, and TCRdb's table has in-frame clones only and misses some. The profile shows roughly 28,000 clones, about 82% of them singletons. Sequences were derived from unsorted PBMCs, sampled 3 years after starting antiretroviral therapy. These receptors all come from a middle-aged man with HIV.

This clone was detected only a few times. This sequence joins TRBV9 and TRBJ2-2; 10 nucleotides line up with TRBD1. This CDR3 has 16 residues. Per germline, CDR1 SGDLS and CDR2 YYNGEE. V lost 3 bases to trimming and J lost 0 bases; unmatched junction nucleotides: 2. The CDR3, as DNA: TGTGCCAGCAGCGCCGGACAGGGGGCGAACACCGGGGAGCTGTTTTTT. It encodes CASSAGQGANTGELFF.

The genes are TRBV7-8 and TRBJ2-3; D unclear. This CDR3 is 13 amino acids long. The germline gives CDR1 SGHVS, CDR2 FQNEAQ. V dropped 8 bases and J dropped 10 bases, with 19 bases sitting between them. The CDR3 region has the DNA TGTGCCAGCGGAGAGACGGGTTTCGGTGCGCAGTATTTT. It translates to CASGETGFGAQYF.

The gene calls are TRBV28 and TRBJ1-4; TRBD1 agrees at 11 bases. CDR1 is MDHEN, CDR2 SYDVKM, per germline. The CDR3 extends over 14 amino acids. Trimming took 4 bases from V and 10 from J; bases not matched to a gene: 5. Here the CDR3 DNA reads TGTGCCAGCAGTTCCCCGGGACAGGGGGTAAAACTGTTTTTT. Amino acid sequence: CASSSPGQGVKLFF. Filled out from reference TRBV28 and TRBJ1-4, the complete variable domain reads DVKVTQSSRYLVKRTGEKVFLECVQDMDHENMFWYRQDPGLGLRLIYFSYDVKMKEKGDIPEGYSVSREKKERFSLILESASTNQTSMYLCASSSPGQGVKLFFGSGTQLSVL.

The chain has TRBV6-5 and TRBJ1-1; 9 bases align to TRBD1. J gave up 12 bases and V 6 bases, and 11 bases lay outside the gene matches. The germline V gene encodes CDR1 MNHEY and CDR2 SVGAGI. The CDR3 spans 13 residues. CDR3: CASRPGTGKTPFF. In nucleotides, the CDR3 is TGTGCCAGCAGACCCGGGACAGGGAAGACGCCTTTCTTT.

The rearrangement uses TRBV4-3 and TRBJ1-5; D not certain. Germline CDR1 is LGHNA and CDR2 is YSLEER. The CDR3 runs to 14 residues. Deletions cut 0 bases from V and 4 bases from J, with 7 bases between. The DNA for the CDR3 is TGCGCCAGCAGCCAAGACTGGGAAAATCAGCCCCAGCATTTT. The encoded protein is CASSQDWENQPQHF.

V and J are TRBV12-5 and TRBJ2-5, with TRBD2 matching 7 bases. The CDR3 extends over 14 amino acids. After removal of 8 bases from V and 3 bases from J, the junction contained 9 bases not matched to a gene. Germline V gene data show CDR1 as LGHNT and CDR2 as FRNRAP. The CDR3: CASQRGSTEETQYF. CDR3 nucleotide sequence: TGTGCTAGTCAGCGGGGCTCTACCGAAGAGACCCAGTACTTC.

V is TRBV6-6 and J is TRBJ2-1, with D perhaps matching TRBD2 (6 bases). The V end lost 7 bases, the J end lost 6 bases, and 19 bases lay between the germline ends. The CDR3 is 15 amino acids. The germline CDR1 and CDR2 sequences are MNHNY and SVGAGI (reference sequence). CDR3 bases: TGTGCCAGCATCGATCGGGACTTCCCTTTCAATGAGCAGTTCTTC. Encoded protein: CASIDRDFPFNEQFF.

V usage is TRBV7-3 and J usage is TRBJ2-1, with 8 bases identical to TRBD2. From germline, CDR1 is SGHTA and CDR2 FQGTGA. CDR3 size: 15 residues. With V trimmed by 3 bases and J by 0 bases, 1 base remained unmatched. The CDR3 DNA reads as TGTGCCAGCAGCTTGAGCGGGAGCTCCTACAATGAGCAGTTCTTC. It is translated as CASSLSGSSYNEQFF.

The genes are TRBV6-4 and TRBJ2-1; TRBD1 matches at 9 bases. Germline lookup yields CDR1 MRHNA and CDR2 SNTAGT. The CDR3 is 15 amino acids. After removal of 3 bases from V and 4 bases from J, the junction contained 4 bases not matched to a gene. The CDR3 bases are TGTGCCAGCAGTGAATCGGGACAGGGTTACAATGAGCAGTTCTTC. Its protein is CASSESGQGYNEQFF.

The V call is TRBV6-5, the J call TRBJ1-5; D may be TRBD1 (6 bases). V was shortened by 5 bases and J by 5 bases, with 16 bases between the two germline ends. The V gene's germline CDR1 is MNHEY and CDR2 SVGAGI. The CDR3 is made up of 15 amino acids. The chain's CDR3 is CASSREQGPHQPQHF. For the CDR3, the DNA is TGTGCCAGCAGTCGGGAACAGGGCCCTCATCAGCCCCAGCATTTT.

The chain's CDR3 is CASRGTVGYGYTF. For the CDR3, the DNA is TGTGCCAGCAGGGGGACGGTGGGCTATGGCTACACCTTC. The rearrangement uses TRBV11-2 and TRBJ1-2; perhaps TRBD1 as D (5 bases). The CDR3 runs to 13 residues. Deletions cut 6 bases from V and 4 bases from J, with 12 bases between. Germline V lookup: CDR1 SGHAT, CDR2 FQNNGV.

V and J are TRBV27 and TRBJ1-1; D call uncertain. The CDR3 sequence is 15 residues long. Germline-derived CDR1 and CDR2 are MNHEY and SMNVEV (reference sequence). Trimming cost V 5 bases and J 5 bases, with 18 bases left between them. DNA for the CDR3: TGTGCCAGCAGTCCACCCCCTAGCCCAGTTACTGAAGCTTTCTTT. As protein: CASSPPPSPVTEAFF.

This clone is deemed medium-sized. The chain uses TRBV4-3 and TRBJ2-7; 8 nucleotides match TRBD1. With V trimmed by 0 bases and J by 5 bases, 9 bases remained unmatched. Germline CDR1 LGHNA, CDR2 YSLEER. The CDR3 length is 16 residues. The CDR3 protein is CASSQDSGRGRDEQYF. CDR3 bases: TGCGCCAGCAGCCAAGATAGCGGCAGGGGGCGAGACGAGCAGTACTTC.

V and J are TRBV28 and TRBJ2-5, with D unclear. V shed 4 bases and J shed 3 bases, with 21 bases lying between them. In germline, CDR1 is MDHEN, CDR2 SYDVKM. The CDR3 totals 17 residues. The CDR3 DNA reads TGTGCCAGCAGTTCACCCCTCGGGCGAATCGATAAAGAGACCCAGTACTTC. Translated, it gives CASSSPLGRIDKETQYF. The full variable domain, rest sourced from reference TRBV28 and TRBJ2-5, is DVKVTQSSRYLVKRTGEKVFLECVQDMDHENMFWYRQDPGLGLRLIYFSYDVKMKEKGDIPEGYSVSREKKERFSLILESASTNQTSMYLCASSSPLGRIDKETQYFGPGTRLLVL.

The chain links TRBV19 to TRBJ2-7; 10 bases are a match to TRBD1. The J segment lost 5 bases and the V segment lost 9 bases, leaving 7 bases of the junction unmatched. This CDR3 has 13 residues. From germline, CDR1 is LNHDA and CDR2 SQIVND (reference sequence). The CDR3 DNA is TGTGCCAGCGGGACAGGGGATATCAACGAGCAGTACTTC. Protein product: CASGTGDINEQYF.

The chain is built from TRBV19 and TRBJ1-1; a weak D match, TRBD1 (6 bases). Germline V CDR1 and CDR2: LNHDA, SQIVND (reference sequence). The CDR3 is 14 residues long. V lost 6 bases and J 2 bases, leaving 13 bases between the germline ends. The CDR3 sequence is CASSRGQGNTEAFF. CDR3 DNA: TGTGCCAGTAGCCGGGGGCAAGGAAACACTGAAGCTTTCTTT.

This chain connects TRBV19 to TRBJ1-5; D gene ambiguous. The CDR3 covers 13 residues. Germline loops: CDR1 LNHDA, CDR2 SQIVND (reference sequence). The V end was cut by 7 bases, the J end by 3 bases, with 10 bases between. The CDR3 is CASKGFDNQPQHF. For the CDR3, the DNA is TGTGCCAGTAAGGGTTTTGACAATCAGCCCCAGCATTTT.

A single count supports this clone. This rearrangement joins TRBV5-6 to TRBJ1-5, with D unresolved. The CDR3 has 14 residues. Per germline, CDR1 SGHDT and CDR2 YYEEEE. V was clipped by 2 bases and J by 2 bases, with 8 bases between them. DNA of the CDR3: TGTGCCAGCAGCTTTTACTCGGGCAATCAGCCCCAGCATTTT. Its translation is CASSFYSGNQPQHF.

The V gene is TRBV12-5, the J gene TRBJ1-2, with TRBD1 identical over 8 bases. The V and J ends lost 2 bases and 7 bases, in that order; junction bases with no gene match: 9. The CDR3 runs to 15 residues. CDR1 and CDR2 (germline): LGHNT, FRNRAP. CDR3 DNA: TGTGCTAGTGGTTTGAGTAATTCGACAGGGGTTGGCTACACCTTC. The encoded protein is CASGLSNSTGVGYTF.

The V gene is TRBV9, the J gene TRBJ2-5, with 11 bases identical to TRBD2. Trimming cost V 3 bases and J 4 bases; bases outside gene matches: 2. This CDR3 spans 14 amino acids. The germline V gene encodes CDR1 SGDLS and CDR2 YYNGEE. This chain's CDR3 is CASSATSGRETQYF. The CDR3 DNA sequence: TGTGCCAGCAGCGCCACTAGCGGGAGAGAGACCCAGTACTTC. Drawing the rest from reference TRBV9 and TRBJ2-5, the complete variable domain is DSGVTQTPKHLITATGQRVTLRCSPRSGDLSVYWYQQSLDQGLQFLIQYYNGEERAKGNILERFSAQQFPDLHSELNLSSLELGDSALYFCASSATSGRETQYFGPGTRLLVL.

V is TRBV7-9 and J is TRBJ2-5, with D perhaps TRBD1 (5 bases). Per the germline V gene, CDR1 is SEHNR and CDR2 is FQNEAQ (reference sequence). With 1 base removed from V and 4 bases from J, the gap between germline ends came to 13 bases. The CDR3 sequence is 15 residues long. The DNA for the CDR3 is TGTGCCAGCAGCTTAGACCTGACCCAGGGAGAGACCCAGTACTTC. Protein product: CASSLDLTQGETQYF.

This clone appeared a few times. V and J are TRBV2 and TRBJ2-1; unclear D gene. V was pared by 8 bases and J by 4 bases, with 18 bases between. CDR3 size: 15 residues. CDR1 and CDR2 from the germline V gene are SNHLY and FYNNEI. CDR3 residues: CASPLSPDTYNEQFF. The CDR3 DNA is TGTGCCAGCCCCCTAAGCCCCGACACGTACAATGAGCAGTTCTTC.

This clone showed up just once. This rearrangement joins TRBV7-3 to TRBJ1-1, with a tentative D call TRBD1 (6 bases). Germline loops: CDR1 SGHTA, CDR2 FQGTGA. Trimming pared 5 bases from V and 4 bases from J, leaving 14 bases between. The CDR3 is 14 residues long. The CDR3, as DNA: TGTGCCAGCAGCCTACAGGGCAGTGGCACTGAAGCTTTCTTT. Its translation: CASSLQGSGTEAFF.

V gene TRBV27 combines with J gene TRBJ2-3; 9 bases map to TRBD2. Germline V lookup: CDR1 MNHEY, CDR2 SMNVEV (reference sequence). Germline trimming cut 5 bases from V and 2 bases from J; bases unmatched to any gene: 11. The CDR3 contains 17 residues. The CDR3 sequence: CASSPQRLAEITDTQYF. The CDR3 coding sequence is TGTGCCAGCAGTCCGCAAAGACTAGCGGAGATCACAGATACGCAGTATTTT.

V usage is TRBV6-6 and J usage is TRBJ2-2; D remains unclear. Germline CDR1 reads MNHNY; CDR2 reads SVGAGI (reference sequence). CDR3 size: 14 residues. V lost 5 bases and J lost 5, with 12 bases in between. As DNA, the CDR3 is TGTGCCAGCAGTCCCCTCACCGAAACCGGGGAGCTGTTTTTT. This sequence encodes CASSPLTETGELFF.

This clone was seen a handful of times. The rearrangement uses TRBV4-1 and TRBJ1-6, with D perhaps TRBD1 (5 bases). The CDR3 has 15 amino acids. Germline-derived CDR1 and CDR2 are MGHRA and YSYEKL. Trimming removed 1 base from V and 9 bases from J, with 13 bases in between. The CDR3 loop is CASSQVTAGSSPLHF. CDR3 DNA: TGCGCCAGCAGCCAAGTAACGGCAGGGAGTTCACCCCTCCACTTT.

The V gene is TRBV5-6, the J gene TRBJ2-2; D unclear. Germline V lookup: CDR1 SGHDT, CDR2 YYEEEE. The CDR3 length is 15 residues. With 1 base removed from V and 0 bases from J, the gap between germline ends came to 7 bases. DNA for the CDR3: TGTGCCAGCAGCTTGTATGGGCCGAACACCGGGGAGCTGTTTTTT. Amino acids: CASSLYGPNTGELFF.

This chain connects TRBV7-3 to TRBJ2-2; no reliable D call. V lost 4 bases and J lost 2, with 5 bases in between. The CDR3 is 13 residues long. CDR1 is SGHTA, CDR2 FQGTGA, per germline. CDR3 in DNA: TGTGCCAGCAGCTCGACAAACACCGGGGAGCTGTTTTTT. Its translation is CASSSTNTGELFF. The full variable domain, with the rest looked up from reference TRBV7-3 and TRBJ2-2, is GAGVSQTPSNKVTEKGKYVELRCDPISGHTALYWYRQSLGQGPEFLIYFQGTGAADDSGLPNDRFFAVRPEGSVSTLKIQRTERGDSAVYLCASSSTNTGELFFGEGSRLTVL.

This clone qualifies as medium-sized (0.01 to 0.1%). V gene TRBV4-3 combines with J gene TRBJ2-2; TRBD2 matches 15 bases. The CDR3 loop spans 15 amino acids. V was pared by 5 bases and J by 9 bases, with 4 bases of the junction left unmatched. From germline, CDR1 is LGHNA and CDR2 YSLEER. CDR3 sequence reads: CASSTGLAGGRELFF. CDR3 DNA sequence: TGCGCCAGCAGCACGGGACTAGCGGGAGGCAGGGAGCTGTTTTTT.

The J gene is TRBJ2-7, the V gene TRBV12-5; TRBD2 is a possible D gene (5 bases). Trimming shortened V by 6 bases and J by 0 bases, and 15 bases separated the two germline ends. This CDR3 spans 15 amino acids. The V gene's germline CDR1 is LGHNT and CDR2 FRNRAP. The CDR3 DNA reads as TGTGCTAGTGGAAGATCGGGGAAAAGCTCCTACGAGCAGTACTTC. Protein: CASGRSGKSSYEQYF.

The chain recombines TRBV6-1 with TRBJ2-1, with no clear D. This CDR3 is 12 amino acids long. Germline-derived CDR1 and CDR2 are MNHNS and SASEGT. V lost 3 bases, J lost 9 bases, and 9 bases lay in between. Written as DNA, the CDR3 is TGTGCCAGCAGTGAGGTAGGCTTTGAGCAGTTCTTC. It yields the protein CASSEVGFEQFF.

The genes are TRBV29-1 and TRBJ2-5; 9 bases are a match to TRBD2. Germline values: CDR1 SQVTM, CDR2 ANQGSEA. V lost 3 bases to trimming and J lost 4 bases; unmatched junction nucleotides: 6. CDR3 length: 14 residues. Written as DNA, the CDR3 is TGCAGCGTTGATGGGACTAGCCCCCGAGAGACCCAGTACTTC. This translates into CSVDGTSPRETQYF. Full variable domain (remainder filled in from reference TRBV29-1 and TRBJ2-5): SAVISQKPSRDICQRGTSLTIQCQVDSQVTMMFWYRQQPGQSLTLIATANQGSEATYESGFVIDKFPISRPNLTFSTLTVSNMSPEDSSIYLCSVDGTSPRETQYFGPGTRLLVL.